Listed here are 27 T cell receptor beta chains from one sample, sequenced in a study of cytomegalovirus exposure and HLA in healthy donors. It was with 60 Vbeta and 13 Jbeta primers that the PCR ran. Measured with immunoSEQ multiplex PCR; TCRdb has only the in-frame clones, and not every one. There are some 170,000 clones in the sample; roughly 81% occur only once, and over 4.5% lies in the top ten. The sequenced sample was PBMCs. The receptor set was obtained from a woman aged 18-29 years in good health and CMV-seropositive.

The genes are TRBV7-6 and TRBJ2-7; weak D call: TRBD1 (5 bases). This CDR3 has 16 amino acids. CDR1 and CDR2 (germline): SGHVS, FNYEAQ. V was pared by 7 bases and J by 7 bases, with 26 bases between. This CDR3 reads CASIDTTVEGAREQYF. In DNA, the CDR3 is TGTGCCAGCATAGACACGACGGTCGAAGGGGCCCGGGAGCAGTACTTC.

The chain links TRBV7-2 to TRBJ1-5, with D tentatively TRBD1 (6 bases). The V gene lost 8 bases and the J gene lost 4 bases, with 9 bases spanning the gap. The CDR3 is 12 residues long. Germline lookup yields CDR1 SGHTA and CDR2 FQGNSA. The CDR3 sequence is CASGTGNQPQHF. Here the CDR3 DNA reads TGTGCCAGCGGAACAGGGAATCAGCCCCAGCATTTT.

The chain employs TRBV5-1 and TRBJ1-4; D is perhaps TRBD1 (6 bases). The V gene's germline CDR1 is SGHRS and CDR2 YFSETQ. V gave up 0 bases and J gave up 4 bases, with 13 bases separating them. The CDR3 extends over 16 amino acids. The CDR3 sequence: CASSLAPRGGNEKLFF. Here the CDR3 DNA reads TGCGCCAGCAGCTTGGCTCCCAGGGGCGGTAATGAAAAACTGTTTTTT.

The genes are TRBV7-2 and TRBJ2-6; TRBD1 matches 8 bases. The trim removed 5 bases at V and 4 bases at J, leaving 7 bases unmatched. Germline CDR1 and CDR2: SGHTA and FQGNSA. The CDR3 sequence is 16 residues long. Written as DNA, the CDR3 is TGTGCCAGCAGCCCCCAGGGGGCGCCCGGGGCCAACGTCCTGACTTTC. It codes for CASSPQGAPGANVLTF. Supplemented by reference TRBV7-2 and TRBJ2-6, the full variable domain reads GAGVSQSPSNKVTEKGKDVELRCDPISGHTALYWYRQSLGQGLEFLIYFQGNSAPDKSGLPSDRFSAERTGGSVSTLTIQRTQQEDSAVYLCASSPQGAPGANVLTFGAGSRLTVL.

The V gene is TRBV4-2, the J gene TRBJ1-6; maybe TRBD1 (5 bases). Germline V gives CDR1 LGHNA, CDR2 YNFKEQ. Trimming pared 0 bases from V and 9 bases from J, leaving 12 bases between. This CDR3 comprises 15 residues. CDR3 DNA sequence: TGTGCCAGCAGCCAAGATGTGGGGGGGACTTCACCCCTCCACTTT. Its translation is CASSQDVGGTSPLHF.

V and J are TRBV2 and TRBJ2-3, with 13 bases aligning to TRBD2. CDR1 and CDR2 (germline): SNHLY, FYNNEI. The J segment lost 6 bases and the V segment lost 9 bases, leaving 12 bases of the junction unmatched. The CDR3 has 16 residues. In DNA form, the CDR3 reads TGTGCCAGTGGTGGACTAGCGGGGGTCGAGGCCGATACGCAGTATTTT. It specifies CASGGLAGVEADTQYF.

V is TRBV7-2 and J is TRBJ2-1; 9 bases line up with TRBD1. V was pared by 6 bases and J by 4 bases, with 4 bases of the junction left unmatched. The germline CDR1 and CDR2 sequences are SGHTA and FQGNSA. The CDR3 spans 14 residues. CDR3 nucleotides: TGTGCCAGCAGGGGGGACAGGGATTACAATGAGCAGTTCTTC. This encodes CASRGDRDYNEQFF.

The rearrangement links TRBV6-5 to TRBJ2-7, with a weak D call TRBD2 (5 bases). Trimming shortened V by 0 bases and J by 8 bases, and 8 bases separated the two germline ends. This CDR3 is 12 amino acids long. Per the germline V gene, CDR1 is MNHEY and CDR2 is SVGAGI. CDR3 sequence: CASSYSRGQQYF. For the CDR3, the DNA is TGTGCCAGCAGTTACTCCCGGGGTCAGCAGTACTTC.

The chain carries TRBV6-1 and TRBJ1-6, with D possibly TRBD1 on 5 matching bases. The CDR3 runs to 19 residues. The V end lost 3 bases, the J end lost 4 bases, and 22 bases lay between the germline ends. Germline assignment: CDR1 MNHNS and CDR2 SASEGT. CDR3 loop: CASSEEGPLRHSYNSPLHF. The CDR3, as DNA: TGTGCCAGCAGTGAGGAGGGGCCTCTCCGGCATTCATATAATTCACCCCTCCACTTT.

The chain combines TRBV19 with TRBJ1-2; D not certain. V lost 6 bases, J lost 4 bases, and 12 bases lay in between. Germline CDR1 LNHDA, CDR2 SQIVND (reference sequence). The CDR3 sequence is 13 residues long. The CDR3 coding sequence is TGTGCCAGTAGCCCTTGGGAGGGCTATGGCTACACCTTC. Amino acid sequence: CASSPWEGYGYTF.

The V call is TRBV6-1, the J call TRBJ1-6, with a possible D match to TRBD1 (5 bases). The CDR3 has 16 residues. Trimming took 4 bases from V and 4 from J, leaving 14 bases between them. Germline V gene sequence: CDR1 MNHNS, CDR2 SASEGT. The DNA of the CDR3 is TGTGCCAGCAGTGTCGGGAGTAGACAGTATAATTCACCCCTCCACTTT. This encodes CASSVGSRQYNSPLHF.

This clone was picked up a small number of times. This chain links TRBV2 with TRBJ2-2; tentatively, D is TRBD2 (6 bases). V lost 7 bases, J lost 5 bases, and 14 bases lay in between. Germline assignment: CDR1 SNHLY and CDR2 FYNNEI. The CDR3 extends over 14 amino acids. CDR3: CASKIWAGTGELFF. CDR3 DNA sequence: TGTGCCAGCAAGATATGGGCGGGAACCGGGGAGCTGTTTTTT.

V and J are TRBV13 and TRBJ1-6; D is possibly TRBD1 (5 bases). The CDR3 is made up of 17 amino acids. Germline V gene data show CDR1 as PRHDT and CDR2 as FYEKMQ (reference sequence). The germline V and J ends were trimmed by 5 bases and 0 bases, with 14 bases remaining between them. CDR3 in amino acids: CASSTGPSSSYNSPLHF. The CDR3 DNA sequence: TGTGCCAGCAGCACAGGACCAAGCTCCTCCTATAATTCACCCCTCCACTTT.

The chain uses TRBV4-3 and TRBJ2-7; TRBD2 matches 7 bases. The CDR3 has 15 amino acids. Germline CDR1 LGHNA, CDR2 YSLEER. Unmatched junction bases numbered 4, after V lost 0 bases and J lost 2 bases. CDR3 coding DNA: TGCGCCAGCAGCCAAGATTGGGGGGGGGCCTACGAGCAGTACTTC. Its protein is CASSQDWGGAYEQYF.

The table lists this clone with a count of one. J is TRBJ2-3 and V is TRBV6-5; 7 bases map to TRBD1. CDR1 MNHEY and CDR2 SVGAGI come from the germline V gene. With 6 bases clipped from V and 4 bases from J, the junction kept 7 bases outside the gene matches. CDR3 length equals 14 residues. The CDR3 DNA follows: TGTGCCAGCAGCCTACAGCAGGGGGCAGATACGCAGTATTTT. It encodes CASSLQQGADTQYF.

The CDR3 spells CASSVGGRRNEKLFF. The DNA of the CDR3 is TGTGCCAGCAGCGTAGGGGGCCGGAGAAATGAAAAACTGTTTTTT. The V and J genes are TRBV9 and TRBJ1-4; a possible D gene is TRBD1 (5 bases). The CDR3 spans 15 residues. In germline, CDR1 is SGDLS, CDR2 YYNGEE. V lost 0 bases, J lost 5 bases, and 11 bases lay in between.

The chain recombines TRBV5-6 with TRBJ1-1; 7 bases are a match to TRBD1. The CDR3 runs 15 residues. V lost 4 bases, J lost 11 bases, and 17 bases stayed unmatched. Germline CDR1 SGHDT, CDR2 YYEEEE. The CDR3 sequence: CASSIGDSEYLRAFF. CDR3 DNA: TGTGCCAGCAGCATAGGGGACAGCGAATACTTGAGGGCTTTCTTT. The variable domain in full, with the rest retrieved from reference TRBV5-6 and TRBJ1-1, is DAGVTQSPTHLIKTRGQQVTLRCSPKSGHDTVSWYQQALGQGPQFIFQYYEEEERQRGNFPDRFSGHQFPNYSSELNVNALLLGDSALYLCASSIGDSEYLRAFFGQGTRLTVV.

The chain is built from TRBV5-3 and TRBJ1-1, with TRBD1 matching over 12 bases. TRBV5-3 is reported as an ORF; its role is uncertain. V was clipped by 3 bases and J by 1 base; unmatched bases: 13. This CDR3 has 19 residues. CDR3 region: CARSSEPGQGAFGNTEAFF. CDR3 coding DNA: TGTGCCAGAAGCTCTGAACCGGGACAGGGGGCCTTCGGGAACACTGAAGCTTTCTTT.

For this clone: At one of its ends the junction is not consistent with the germline gene, which may arise from a read error. J is TRBJ2-4 and V is TRBV4-1, with 8 bases that match TRBD1. The germline CDR1 and CDR2 sequences are MGHRA and YSYEKL. The CDR3 totals 15 residues. CDR3 in amino acids: CASSQDGQGANSQYF. In nucleotides, the CDR3 is TGCGCCAGCAGCCAAGATGGGCAGGGGGCAAACAGTCAGTACTTC.

The rearrangement uses TRBV5-1 and TRBJ1-6; 7 positions match TRBD1. Trimming at V came to 5 bases and at J to 9 bases, leaving 5 bases not matched to a gene. This CDR3 spans 13 amino acids. Germline V gives CDR1 SGHRS, CDR2 YFSETQ. In DNA form, the CDR3 reads TGCGCCAGCAGTACAGGGGACGGTTCACCCCTCCACTTT. Residues: CASSTGDGSPLHF.

This sequence joins TRBV5-1 and TRBJ1-1; 10 nucleotides match TRBD1. Germline V lookup: CDR1 SGHRS, CDR2 YFSETQ. The trim removed 8 bases at V and 1 base at J, leaving 5 bases unmatched. This CDR3 contains 14 residues. The CDR3 is CASRQGAANTEAFF. Written as DNA, the CDR3 is TGCGCCAGTCGACAGGGGGCAGCGAACACTGAAGCTTTCTTT.

The genes are TRBV6-5 and TRBJ2-1; perhaps TRBD2 as D (5 bases). V gave up 2 bases and J gave up 15 bases, with 17 bases separating them. Germline V gene data show CDR1 as MNHEY and CDR2 as SVGAGI. This CDR3 region has 13 residues. The chain's CDR3 is CASSYRSRGGMFF. As DNA, the CDR3 is TGTGCCAGCAGTTACAGATCCCGGGGTGGCATGTTCTTC.

This chain links TRBV2 with TRBJ2-7; 13 bases are a match to TRBD2. Trimming cost V 9 bases and J 3 bases; bases outside gene matches: 2. The CDR3 spans 13 residues. In germline, CDR1 is SNHLY, CDR2 FYNNEI. The CDR3 DNA reads TGTGCCAGTAGACTAGCGGGGGGCTACGAGCAGTACTTC. Translation: CASRLAGGYEQYF.

J is TRBJ1-1 and V is TRBV4-3; unclear D gene. The CDR3 totals 14 residues. Trimming left V 1 base short and J 1 base short, with 7 bases between. Germline CDR1 LGHNA, CDR2 YSLEER. The DNA of the CDR3 is TGCGCCAGCAGCCAAGCGACGGGGAACACTGAAGCTTTCTTT. Translating gives CASSQATGNTEAFF.

The rearrangement joins TRBV30 to TRBJ2-5; a possible D gene is TRBD1 (6 bases). Germline CDR1 and CDR2: GTSNPN and SVGIG (reference sequence). V gave up 8 bases and J gave up 2 bases, with 21 bases separating them. This CDR3 spans 15 amino acids. The CDR3 DNA sequence: TGTGCCAGGAAACAAACGACAGGTCCGCAAGAGACCCAGTACTTC. Encoded protein: CARKQTTGPQETQYF. Filled out from reference TRBV30 and TRBJ2-5, the complete variable domain reads SQTIHQWPATLVQPVGSPLSLECTVEGTSNPNLYWYRQAAGRGLQLLFYSVGIGQISSEVPQNLSASRPQDRQFILSSKKLLLSDSGFYLCARKQTTGPQETQYFGPGTRLLVL.

The V gene is TRBV12-5, the J gene TRBJ2-1, with D perhaps matching TRBD2 (6 bases). The CDR3 has 14 residues. Germline V lookup: CDR1 LGHNT, CDR2 FRNRAP. V lost 5 bases and J 9 bases, leaving 17 bases between the germline ends. The CDR3 loop reads CASGHGTGEAEQFF. CDR3 nucleotides: TGTGCTAGTGGTCACGGGACTGGAGAGGCTGAGCAGTTCTTC.

The chain links TRBV14 to TRBJ2-2; D may be TRBD2 (6 bases). This CDR3 spans 14 amino acids. V lost 4 bases to trimming and J lost 5 bases, with 11 bases between them. Germline CDR1 SGHDN, CDR2 FVKESK. The CDR3 sequence is CASSLGRLTGELFF. DNA for the CDR3: TGTGCCAGCAGCCTTGGGAGGTTGACCGGGGAGCTGTTTTTT.